Sequencing of this T cell receptor (beta chain) was carried out in a study of blood T cell repertoires in COVID-19. Original analysis: Reference gene primers were amplified, and this amplification served to estimate nucleated cell counts. Sequenced by immunoSEQ multiplex PCR; TCRdb stores in-frame clones only, minus some. Clone size and the V and J calls come from that table; the DNA yielded D and trimming. The table has approximately 300,000 clones, approximately 92% seen once; the top ten hold around 18%. Participant age was roughly 18 to 100 years, and participants resided in roughly 24 US areas. Cohort placement rested on clinical history that participants reported themselves. In germline, CDR1 is SGHRS, CDR2 YFSETQ. The V segment lost 0 bases and the J segment 7 bases; nucleotides outside the gene matches: 14. This CDR3 is 17 amino acids long.

The sample was PBMCs or T cells enriched from blood (not recorded which). This TCR was recovered from a woman in her twenties or thirties who had recovered from COVID-19. This chain links TRBV5-1 with TRBJ1-2; 8 nucleotides match TRBD1. The DNA of the CDR3 is TGCGCCAGCAGCTTGGCCCCAGGGGGCGTGGGATCTACTGGCTACACCTTC. Protein product: CASSLAPGGVGSTGYTF.